This TCR beta chain derives from a study of blood T cells in healthy people across ages. This clonotype was recorded a few times. Antigen unknown. The J segment lost 5 bases and the V segment lost 5 bases, leaving 1 base of the junction unmatched. This CDR3 is built from 11 residues. Per the germline V gene, CDR1 is SQVTM and CDR2 is ANQGSEA. Findings and caveats of the study: Observed TCR beta diversity per million T cells went down as age went up. This fall followed a roughly linear course with age. Diversity figures derived from one million T cells were judged to underestimate the true value.

The use of a sample-barcoded 5' primer and a J-beta primer mix characterized a second PCR of roughly 6 to 11 cycles. TCRdb recomputed calls from the 5' RACE reads with MiXCR, one row per CDR3 protein. There are around 1.1 million distinct CDR3 sequences in the sample; around two fifths occur only once, and less than 15% lies in the top ten. The source material was blood. The sequence was obtained from a young man in good health. The chain is built from TRBV29-1 and TRBJ2-3; 7 nucleotides line up with TRBD1. CDR3 bases: TGCAGCGTTCACAGGGGAGATACGCAGTATTTT. Its protein product is CSVHRGDTQYF.